These 18 T cell receptor beta chains were sequenced from one sample in a study of cytomegalovirus exposure and HLA in healthy donors. PCR amplification relied on 60 Vbeta primers (plus 13 Jbeta primers). Profiling relied on immunoSEQ multiplex PCR, and the TCRdb table lists in-frame clones only, not all of them. The data contain some 180,000 clones, about 80% of them singletons. Sequenced sample: PBMCs. These receptors were taken from a woman aged 25 to 45 in good health and CMV-seropositive.

A note on this clone: The junction does not match germline at one end; this may be a read error. The chain employs TRBV10-3 and TRBJ2-5; D may be TRBD2 (6 bases). The DNA end favors TRBJ2-7, so the J call may be wrong. From germline, CDR1 is ENHRY and CDR2 SYGVKD. This CDR3 has 12 residues. The CDR3 DNA follows: TGCGCCGGGGGACGTAAGGGAGGCGAGCAGTACTTC. It codes for CAGGRKGGEQYF.

The chain employs TRBV5-5 and TRBJ2-5, with 10 bases identical to TRBD2. The V gene's germline CDR1 is SGHKS and CDR2 YYEKEE (reference sequence). The CDR3 loop spans 16 amino acids. Unmatched junction bases numbered 3, after V lost 1 base and J lost 0 bases. The DNA of the CDR3 is TGTGCCAGCAGCTTGAGGCTAGCGGGAGACCAAGAGACCCAGTACTTC. It encodes CASSLRLAGDQETQYF.

The chain uses TRBV25-1 and TRBJ2-5; 11 nucleotides agree with TRBD2. Matching the DNA end better, TRBJ2-7 makes the J call doubtful. The CDR3 extends over 15 amino acids. CDR1 MGHDK and CDR2 SYGVNS come from the germline V gene. The CDR3 bases are TGTGCCAGCAGGCTAACTAGCGGGGGAAACTACGAGCAGTACTTC. Protein sequence: CASRLTSGGNYEQYF.

The chain uses TRBV11-3 and TRBJ1-2; no clear D. CDR1 is SGHNT, CDR2 YENEEA, per germline. CDR3 length: 12 residues. Trimming took off 4 bases at V and 8 bases at J, with 11 bases between the two ends. CDR3 nucleotide sequence: TGTGCCAGCAGCTCCGTAAGCCTGGGCTACACCTTC. It specifies CASSSVSLGYTF.

The chain uses TRBV10-3 and TRBJ1-2, with 9 bases matching TRBD1. The CDR3 is 14 amino acids. Germline V lookup: CDR1 ENHRY, CDR2 SYGVKD. Trimming took 6 bases from V and 7 from J; bases not matched to a gene: 9. DNA of the CDR3: TGTGCCATCAGGCCCGGGACAGGGCAAGGTGGCTACACCTTC. This translates into CAIRPGTGQGGYTF.

The chain carries TRBV14 and TRBJ2-7, with 9 bases matching TRBD1. CDR3 length equals 20 residues. The V gene end was trimmed by 1 base and the J gene end by 0 bases; junction bases not matched to a gene: 16. CDR1 and CDR2 (germline): SGHDN, FVKESK. CDR3 in DNA: TGTGCCAGCAGCCAAGGGGGACCTACAGGGGGCGTAAGGTTCTCCTACGAGCAGTACTTC. Translation: CASSQGGPTGGVRFSYEQYF.

The rearrangement uses TRBV28 and TRBJ2-3; TRBD1 might be the D (5 bases). Germline V gene data show CDR1 as MDHEN and CDR2 as SYDVKM. CDR3 length: 14 residues. V lost 5 bases to trimming and J lost 4 bases, with 13 bases between them. DNA of the CDR3: TGTGCCAGCAGTCCCTCCCAGGGCTCAGATACGCAGTATTTT. Protein: CASSPSQGSDTQYF.

The V and J genes are TRBV28 and TRBJ2-7, with D possibly being TRBD2 (5 bases). V gave up 5 bases and J gave up 3 bases, with 20 bases separating them. Germline V lookup: CDR1 MDHEN, CDR2 SYDVKM. This CDR3 is 16 amino acids long. CDR3 in DNA: TGTGCCAGCAGTAGTCGGGCCCCCCTTGGAGGCTACGAGCAGTACTTC. This codes for CASSSRAPLGGYEQYF.

The chain couples TRBV28 to TRBJ1-5, with no clear D. The CDR3 contains 14 residues. Trimming took 4 bases from V and 8 from J, leaving 15 bases between them. CDR1 is MDHEN and CDR2 is SYDVKM in the germline V gene. The DNA of the CDR3 is TGTGCCAGCAGTTACCTCCGCGGATTGGAGCCCCAGCATTTT. It specifies CASSYLRGLEPQHF. The full variable domain, rest sourced from reference TRBV28 and TRBJ1-5, is DVKVTQSSRYLVKRTGEKVFLECVQDMDHENMFWYRQDPGLGLRLIYFSYDVKMKEKGDIPEGYSVSREKKERFSLILESASTNQTSMYLCASSYLRGLEPQHFGDGTRLSIL.

The V gene is TRBV19, the J gene TRBJ1-1; D is undetermined. V dropped 10 bases and J dropped 3 bases, with 12 bases sitting between them. Germline V lookup: CDR1 LNHDA, CDR2 SQIVND (reference sequence). The CDR3 is 12 amino acids. The CDR3 spells CATQAGYTEAFF. The CDR3 nucleotides are TGTGCCACCCAGGCGGGATACACTGAAGCTTTCTTT.

This clone was seen a single time. Written as DNA, the CDR3 is TGTGCCAGCAGTGAAGCTAGGGGCACCGGGGAGCTGTTTTTT. It specifies CASSEARGTGELFF. The chain employs TRBV6-1 and TRBJ2-2, with D perhaps matching TRBD1 (5 bases). V was trimmed by 0 bases and J by 4 bases, leaving 6 bases between them. This CDR3 is 14 amino acids long. CDR1 is MNHNS and CDR2 is SASEGT in the germline V gene.

The V gene is TRBV2, the J gene TRBJ2-7, with D possibly matching TRBD1 (6 bases). The CDR3 is 14 amino acids. V dropped 7 bases and J dropped 2 bases, with 15 bases sitting between them. Per germline, CDR1 SNHLY and CDR2 FYNNEI. CDR3 sequence reads: CASTPRPGAYEQYF. The CDR3 DNA sequence: TGTGCCAGCACCCCCCGCCCAGGGGCCTACGAGCAGTACTTC.

This clone appeared a few times. The rearrangement uses TRBV5-1 and TRBJ2-7; TRBD2 matches at 10 bases. V was clipped by 3 bases and J by 5 bases; unmatched bases: 11. Looked up from germline, CDR1 is SGHRS and CDR2 is YFSETQ. This CDR3 spans 16 amino acids. For the CDR3, the DNA is TGCGCCAGCAGCTGGGGGGGGCTAGCGGGGGTGCACGAGCAGTACTTC. Its translation is CASSWGGLAGVHEQYF. Variable domain in full (rest from reference TRBV5-1 and TRBJ2-7): KAGVTQTPRYLIKTRGQQVTLSCSPISGHRSVSWYQQTPGQGLQFLFEYFSETQRNKGNFPGRFSGRQFSNSRSEMNVSTLELGDSALYLCASSWGGLAGVHEQYFGPGTRLTVT.

V gene TRBV30 combines with J gene TRBJ2-5; TRBD2 matches 8 bases. Looked up from germline, CDR1 is GTSNPN and CDR2 is SVGIG (reference sequence). This CDR3 contains 14 residues. The J segment lost 5 bases and the V segment lost 0 bases, leaving 5 bases of the junction unmatched. This CDR3 reads CAWSVGTRFETQYF. The DNA of the CDR3 is TGTGCCTGGAGTGTAGGGACTAGATTCGAGACCCAGTACTTC.

This clone occurred once. The gene calls are TRBV7-8 and TRBJ1-4, with D unresolved. This CDR3 contains 15 residues. V was clipped by 1 base and J by 7 bases, with 13 bases between them. Germline values: CDR1 SGHVS, CDR2 FQNEAQ. Here the CDR3 DNA reads TGTGCCAGCAGCTTAGTTCCGGGGTGGGCTGAAAAACTGTTTTTT. Its protein is CASSLVPGWAEKLFF. The entire variable domain, with the rest obtained from reference TRBV7-8 and TRBJ1-4, is as follows: GAGVSQSPRYKVAKRGQDVALRCDPISGHVSLFWYQQALGQGPEFLTYFQNEAQLDKSGLPSDRFFAERPEGSVSTLKIQRTQQEDSAVYLCASSLVPGWAEKLFFGSGTQLSVL.

V gene TRBV30 combines with J gene TRBJ1-5; D possibly corresponds to TRBD1 (5 bases). The CDR3 loop spans 14 amino acids. Germline V gives CDR1 GTSNPN, CDR2 SVGIG (reference sequence). V dropped 3 bases and J dropped 1 base, with 10 bases sitting between them. CDR3 DNA sequence: TGTGCCTGGAGCTCCAGGGTCAGCAATCAGCCCCAGCATTTT. It is translated as CAWSSRVSNQPQHF.

This clone was counted only a few times. The chain employs TRBV7-2 and TRBJ2-3; D gene unclear. Looked up from germline, CDR1 is SGHTA and CDR2 is FQGNSA. This CDR3 comprises 13 residues. V was clipped by 5 bases and J by 8 bases, with 14 bases between them. Here the CDR3 reads CASSTPQTPTQYF. CDR3 bases: TGTGCCAGCAGCACTCCACAGACCCCTACGCAGTATTTT.

V usage is TRBV11-2 and J usage is TRBJ2-3; TRBD2 matches at 8 bases. The length of the CDR3 is 14 residues. The V gene end was trimmed by 6 bases and the J gene end by 8 bases; junction bases not matched to a gene: 10. Germline V gives CDR1 SGHAT, CDR2 FQNNGV. CDR3 loop: CASRTGLVAATQYF. The CDR3 coding sequence is TGTGCCAGCAGAACGGGACTAGTCGCCGCTACGCAGTATTTT.